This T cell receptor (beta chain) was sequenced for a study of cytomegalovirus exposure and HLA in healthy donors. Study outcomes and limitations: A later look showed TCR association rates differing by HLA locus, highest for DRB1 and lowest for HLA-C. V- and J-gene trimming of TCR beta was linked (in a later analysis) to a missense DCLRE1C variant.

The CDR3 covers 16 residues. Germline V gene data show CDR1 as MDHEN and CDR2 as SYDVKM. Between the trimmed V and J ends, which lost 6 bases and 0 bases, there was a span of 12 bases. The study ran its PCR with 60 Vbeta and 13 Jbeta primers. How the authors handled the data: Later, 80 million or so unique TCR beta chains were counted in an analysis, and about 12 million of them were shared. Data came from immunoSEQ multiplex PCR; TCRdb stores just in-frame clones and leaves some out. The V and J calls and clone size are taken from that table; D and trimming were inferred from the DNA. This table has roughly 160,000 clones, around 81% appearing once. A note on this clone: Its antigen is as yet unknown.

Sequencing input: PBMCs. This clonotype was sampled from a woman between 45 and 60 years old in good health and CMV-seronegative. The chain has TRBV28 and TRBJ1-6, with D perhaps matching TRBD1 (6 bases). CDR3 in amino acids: CASSQDRSSYNSPLHF. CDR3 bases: TGTGCCAGCAGCCAGGACAGAAGCTCCTATAATTCACCCCTCCACTTT.